The clone carrying this T cell receptor beta chain has only a few counts. Its antigen is as yet unknown. This sample was taken from a study of T cells in Graves' hyperthyroidism and ophthalmopathy. Study information: Pretreatment peripheral blood was obtained at initial diagnosis.

Study results and caveats: Blood also carried most thyroid clonotypes expanded above 0.001. The model forecast ophthalmopathy, anticipating it by a median about six months before onset. The authors' 13 V-J model separated ophthalmopathy from stable hyperthyroidism.

The CDR3 is 18 residues long. Germline assignment: CDR1 ENHRY and CDR2 SYGVKD. Trimming cost V 5 bases and J 2 bases, with 22 bases left between them. RNA transcripts gave rise to amplified TCR beta CDR3 regions. The study used the HTBI primer set for a first-round RT-PCR of the TCR CDR3. TCRdb fed the multiplex PCR reads into MiXCR, producing one record per CDR3 protein. The sample yields 490,000 or so distinct CDR3 sequences, around 20% seen once. The specimen sequenced was blood. V usage is TRBV10-3 and J usage is TRBJ2-4, with D possibly being TRBD2 (6 bases). This TCR was recovered from a man aged 40-49 years with Graves' ophthalmopathy. The CDR3 DNA reads TGTGCCATCAGTAACCCCAGCGCGGGGATGGAGACCAAAAACATTCAGTACTTC. It encodes CAISNPSAGMETKNIQYF.